This T cell receptor (beta chain) was retrieved from a study of blood T cell repertoires in COVID-19. As for the study in general: Spain, Italy and the United States supplied samples that represented acute and convalescent COVID-19. The cDNA or gDNA used as material had been derived from T cells, B-cell-depleted T cells, or PBMCs.

Source study methods: Estimated nucleated cell counts came from reference gene primer amplification. Clones were read by immunoSEQ multiplex PCR, and TCRdb kept only the in-frame ones, dropping some. The V and J calls and the clone size are those of that table, but D and trimming were determined from the DNA. The sample shows more than 95,000 clones, 65% to 80% of them seen only once. The CDR3 extends over 16 amino acids. V shed 4 bases and J shed 6 bases, with 22 bases lying between them. Sequencing was done on a sample of peripheral blood. The rearrangement uses TRBV23-1 and TRBJ2-7; D remains unclear. TRBV23-1 is given ORF status, its function remaining uncertain. This TCR came from a woman in her 70s with acute or convalescent COVID-19. CDR3 nucleotides: TGCGCCAGCAGTCGCTGGTCCACCGCCCAGGCAGCCGAGCAGTACTTC. Translated: CASSRWSTAQAAEQYF.